This TCR beta chain was captured by sequencing in a study of blood T cells in healthy people across ages. Overall study findings and caveats: Diversity estimates drawn from one million T cells were deemed underestimates. There was no known CMV status for donors, so expanded clonotype changes were possibly confounded. Unsorted PBMCs prevented conclusive naive versus antigen-experienced comparison.

Sample-barcoded 5' priming and a J-beta primer mix drove a second PCR of roughly 6 to 12 cycles. The template-switch adaptor, which had 12 random nucleotides, put a tag on each cDNA molecule. TCRdb itself ran the 5' RACE reads through MiXCR, one entry per CDR3 protein. This sample has hundreds of thousands of distinct CDR3 sequences, with about 21% found just once. Germline V gives CDR1 SGHVS, CDR2 FNYEAQ. The CDR3 sequence is 16 residues long. The V gene lost 1 base and the J gene lost 1 base, with 11 bases spanning the gap. A remark on this clonotype: The antigen remains undetermined.

The sequence was obtained from a man between 65 and 79 years old in good health. Sequenced sample: blood. V usage is TRBV7-6 and J usage is TRBJ1-3; D may be TRBD1 (6 bases). The CDR3 loop reads CASSLEAGESGNTIYF. CDR3 bases: TGTGCCAGCAGCTTAGAGGCAGGGGAATCTGGAAACACCATATATTTT.